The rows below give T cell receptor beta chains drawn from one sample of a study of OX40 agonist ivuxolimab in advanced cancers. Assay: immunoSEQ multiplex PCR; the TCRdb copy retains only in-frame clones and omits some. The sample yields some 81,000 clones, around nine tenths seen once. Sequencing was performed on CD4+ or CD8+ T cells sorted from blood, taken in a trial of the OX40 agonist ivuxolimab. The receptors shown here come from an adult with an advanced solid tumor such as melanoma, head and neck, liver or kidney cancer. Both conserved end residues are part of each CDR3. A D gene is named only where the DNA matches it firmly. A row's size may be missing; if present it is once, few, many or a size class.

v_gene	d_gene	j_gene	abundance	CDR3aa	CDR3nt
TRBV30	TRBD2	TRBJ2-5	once	CAGGAGGETQYF	TGTGCTGGGGGGGCGGGAGGAGAGACCCAGTACTTC
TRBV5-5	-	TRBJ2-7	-	CASSYPGRYLGEQYF	TGTGCCAGCAGTTACCCAGGCCGTTATCTCGGCGAGCAGTACTTC
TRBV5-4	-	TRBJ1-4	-	CASSPPRGEGDEKLFF	TGTGCCAGCAGCCCCCCACGGGGGGAGGGAGATGAAAAACTGTTTTTT
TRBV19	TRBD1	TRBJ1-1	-	CASSTPQGAVEAFF	TGTGCCAGTAGTACACCACAGGGGGCAGTCGAAGCTTTCTTT
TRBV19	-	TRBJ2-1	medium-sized	CASSIGQGGYNEQFF	TGTGCCAGTAGTATAGGGCAGGGGGGCTACAATGAGCAGTTCTTC
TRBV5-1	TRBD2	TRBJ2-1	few	CASSLALAGGYNEQFF	TGCGCCAGCAGCTTGGCGCTAGCGGGGGGATACAATGAGCAGTTCTTC
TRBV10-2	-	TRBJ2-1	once	CASSEGLPYNEQFF	TGCGCCAGCAGTGAGGGCCTACCCTACAATGAGCAGTTCTTC
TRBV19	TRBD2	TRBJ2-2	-	CASTPGLPKSANTGELFF	TGTGCCAGTACCCCGGGACTACCTAAATCAGCGAACACCGGGGAGCTGTTTTTT
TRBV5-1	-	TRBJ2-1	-	CASTPRMGAGEQFF	TGCGCCAGCACCCCCCGTATGGGGGCCGGTGAGCAGTTCTTC
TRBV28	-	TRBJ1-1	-	CASSLWSSGGTEAFF	TGTGCCAGCAGTTTATGGTCATCTGGGGGCACTGAAGCTTTCTTT
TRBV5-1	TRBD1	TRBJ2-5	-	CASSSEGTGVETQYF	TGCGCCAGCAGCTCCGAAGGGACAGGGGTAGAGACCCAGTACTTC
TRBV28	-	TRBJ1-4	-	CASSETHVRFF	TGTGCCAGCAGCGAGACTCACGTTCGGTTTTTT
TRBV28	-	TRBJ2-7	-	CASSSGGTDYEQYF	TGTGCCAGCAGTTCAGGCGGGACAGACTACGAGCAGTACTTC
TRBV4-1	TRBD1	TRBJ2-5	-	CASSQVRGRETQYF	TGCGCCAGCAGCCAAGTAAGGGGGCGGGAGACCCAGTACTTC